Below, 20 T cell receptor beta chains from the same sample are listed, as sequenced in a study of blood T cells in healthy people across ages. The second PCR ran about 6 to 12 cycles with a sample-barcoded 5' primer and J-beta primers. From the 5' RACE reads, TCRdb called clonotypes with MiXCR, one entry per CDR3 protein. The data show about 1.4 million distinct CDR3 sequences, with approximately 59% seen just once and about 6.7% held by the top ten. Sequencing was done on a sample of blood. The receptors stem from a man in his late teens or twenties in good health.

The chain employs TRBV6-1 and TRBJ1-5, with a possible D match to TRBD1 (5 bases). Germline CDR1 MNHNS, CDR2 SASEGT. Trimming stripped 1 base from V and 7 bases from J, with 11 bases between. The CDR3 is 14 residues long. The CDR3, as DNA: TGTGCCAGCAGTGAAGACGGGGGTTTCCAGCCCCAGCATTTT. Translating gives CASSEDGGFQPQHF.

The rearrangement uses TRBV18 and TRBJ2-4, with a possible D match to TRBD1 (6 bases). The better agreement between TRBJ2-7 and the DNA end casts doubt on the J call. Per germline, CDR1 KGHSH and CDR2 LQKENI. This CDR3 is built from 14 residues. This chain's CDR3 is CASSPRGHTYEQYF. DNA for the CDR3: TGTGCCAGCTCACCTCGGGGACATACCTACGAGCAGTACTTC.

Only a few counts were recorded for this clonotype. The J gene is TRBJ2-4, the V gene TRBV10-1; 8 nucleotides match TRBD2. The V gene end was trimmed by 4 bases and the J gene end by 8 bases; junction bases not matched to a gene: 7. Looked up from germline, CDR1 is WNHNN and CDR2 is SYGVQD (reference sequence). The CDR3 loop spans 14 amino acids. CDR3 region: CASSGTSKRDIQYF. The DNA for the CDR3 is TGCGCCAGCAGTGGGACTAGCAAGAGGGACATTCAGTACTTC.

The chain links TRBV27 to TRBJ2-4; unclear D gene. TRBJ2-7 explains the end of the DNA better; the J call may be wrong. Germline lookup yields CDR1 MNHEY and CDR2 SMNVEV (reference sequence). The CDR3 is 15 amino acids. The DNA of the CDR3 is TGTGCCAGCAGTTTATTTTTTTCGACGGGCTACGAGCAGTACTTC. This sequence encodes CASSLFFSTGYEQYF.

This clonotype was seen a few times. J is TRBJ2-3 and V is TRBV20-1; maybe TRBD1 (5 bases). The germline V gene has CDR1 DFQATT and CDR2 SNEGSKA (reference sequence). This CDR3 is 13 amino acids long. The CDR3 protein is CSPWGGRTDTQYF. The CDR3 coding sequence is TGCAGCCCGTGGGGCGGACGCACAGATACGCAGTATTTT.

V gene TRBV12-3 or TRBV12-4 combines with J gene TRBJ2-3, with D unresolved. This CDR3 has 16 residues. V lost 3 bases to trimming and J lost 0 bases, with 13 bases between them. CDR3 loop: CASSFPVSSSTDTQYF. In DNA, the CDR3 is TGTGCCAGCAGTTTCCCAGTGAGCTCCAGCACAGATACGCAGTATTTT.

This clonotype was picked up a small number of times. The CDR3 DNA is TGTGCCAGCAGCTTAGAAGGGACGCTGGCCTACGAGCAGTACTTC. Translated, it gives CASSLEGTLAYEQYF. The chain employs TRBV11-2 and TRBJ2-7; D might be TRBD1 or TRBD2, each matching 5 bases. Germline lookup yields CDR1 SGHAT and CDR2 FQNNGV. This CDR3 region has 15 residues. The ends were cut back, 0 bases at V and 2 bases at J, with 11 bases in the middle.

The genes are TRBV20-1 and TRBJ2-1, with 9 nucleotides matching TRBD2. The V gene end was trimmed by 2 bases and the J gene end by 4 bases; junction bases not matched to a gene: 6. The CDR3 is 15 amino acids. CDR1 is DFQATT, CDR2 SNEGSKA, per germline (reference sequence). The CDR3 DNA is TGCAGTGCTAGATCCCTAGCGGGATCTTACAATGAGCAGTTCTTC. Its protein product is CSARSLAGSYNEQFF.

This chain uses TRBV4-1 with TRBJ1-2; no reliable D call. V lost 1 base, J lost 0 bases, and 12 bases lay in between. This CDR3 comprises 16 residues. Germline loops: CDR1 MGHRA, CDR2 YSYEKL. The chain's CDR3 is CASSQADSLANYGYTF. The CDR3 DNA reads as TGCGCCAGCAGCCAAGCGGACTCGTTAGCTAACTATGGCTACACCTTC.

This chain's CDR3 is CASSQPQSGHNEQFF. The CDR3 nucleotides read TGTGCCAGCAGCCAACCACAAAGCGGGCACAATGAGCAGTTCTTC. The V call is TRBV4-2, the J call TRBJ2-1, with D possibly matching TRBD2 (6 bases). This CDR3 comprises 15 residues. V was clipped by 2 bases and J by 5 bases, with 13 bases between them. Germline V gene data show CDR1 as LGHNA and CDR2 as YNFKEQ.

The chain has TRBV27 and TRBJ2-4, with 12 bases lining up with TRBD2. CDR1 MNHEY and CDR2 SMNVEV come from the germline V gene (reference sequence). V lost 0 bases and J lost 13; bases outside the gene matches: 10. The length of the CDR3 is 16 residues. For the CDR3, the DNA is TGTGCCAGCAGTTTATCCGCTAGCGGGGGGGCAAGGGAGCAGTACTTC. Translation: CASSLSASGGAREQYF.

This clonotype appeared once. The chain recombines TRBV5-5 with TRBJ2-5; TRBD1 might be the D (5 bases). Trimming took off 1 base at V and 2 bases at J, with 12 bases between the two ends. CDR1 and CDR2 (germline): SGHKS, YYEKEE (reference sequence). The CDR3 is made up of 15 amino acids. CDR3 nucleotides: TGTGCCAGCAGCTTGTGGGGCCCGGGTCAAGAGACCCAGTACTTC. It codes for CASSLWGPGQETQYF.

The V and J genes are TRBV7-2 and TRBJ2-5; D is ambiguous. The CDR3 has 14 residues. The V gene lost 4 bases and the J gene lost 4 bases, with 13 bases spanning the gap. Germline V CDR1 and CDR2: SGHTA, FQGNSA. CDR3 sequence: CASSSANSRETQYF. CDR3 nucleotides: TGTGCCAGCAGCTCCGCGAACTCCCGAGAGACCCAGTACTTC. Using reference TRBV7-2 and TRBJ2-5 for the parts outside the CDR3, the full variable domain is GAGVSQSPSNKVTEKGKDVELRCDPISGHTALYWYRQSLGQGLEFLIYFQGNSAPDKSGLPSDRFSAERTGGSVSTLTIQRTQQEDSAVYLCASSSANSRETQYFGPGTRLLVL.

The table lists this clonotype with a few counts. J is TRBJ1-2 and V is TRBV20-1, with unresolved D. With 3 bases removed from V and 2 bases from J, the gap between germline ends came to 4 bases. The CDR3 length is 11 residues. Germline lookup yields CDR1 DFQATT and CDR2 SNEGSKA (reference sequence). The CDR3 DNA is TGCAGTGCTAGGCCAAACTATGGCTACACCTTC. Translating it yields CSARPNYGYTF.

The V gene is TRBV11-2, the J gene TRBJ2-1; 12 nucleotides agree with TRBD2. The CDR3 covers 16 residues. J was trimmed by 9 bases and V by 0 bases; bases with no gene match: 6. Germline CDR1 and CDR2: SGHAT and FQNNGV. The CDR3 reads CASSLDGLAGYSEQFF. CDR3 DNA sequence: TGTGCCAGCAGCTTAGATGGACTAGCGGGATATAGTGAGCAGTTCTTC.

This clonotype was seen ten or more times. The chain recombines TRBV6-2 or TRBV6-3 with TRBJ2-3; no definite D call. The germline V gene encodes CDR1 MNHEY and CDR2 SVGEGT. The CDR3 runs 14 residues. V lost 0 bases and J 2 bases, leaving 6 bases between the germline ends. The CDR3 DNA sequence: TGTGCCAGCAGTTACTCGACGTACACAGATACGCAGTATTTT. This gives the protein CASSYSTYTDTQYF.

This chain connects TRBV5-1 to TRBJ2-7; perhaps TRBD2 as D (7 bases). Germline CDR1 is SGHRS and CDR2 is YFSETQ. Trimming shortened V by 3 bases and J by 7 bases, and 17 bases separated the two germline ends. This CDR3 has 14 residues. CDR3 in DNA: TGCGCCAGCAGCTCAGTCGGCGGGGGCGGGGAGCAGTACTTC. This codes for CASSSVGGGGEQYF. Supplemented by reference TRBV5-1 and TRBJ2-7, the full variable domain reads KAGVTQTPRYLIKTRGQQVTLSCSPISGHRSVSWYQQTPGQGLQFLFEYFSETQRNKGNFPGRFSGRQFSNSRSEMNVSTLELGDSALYLCASSSVGGGGEQYFGPGTRLTVT.

This clonotype was counted only a few times. The rearrangement uses TRBV27 and TRBJ2-5; D is undetermined. V shed 3 bases and J shed 2 bases, with 7 bases lying between them. This CDR3 is built from 13 residues. The germline CDR1 and CDR2 sequences are MNHEY and SMNVEV (reference sequence). The CDR3 spells CASSFSRQETQYF. DNA of the CDR3: TGTGCCAGCAGTTTTAGCCGTCAAGAGACCCAGTACTTC.

The chain combines TRBV20-1 with TRBJ1-1; tentatively, D is TRBD1 (6 bases). The CDR3 has 15 residues. Trimming cost V 2 bases and J 4 bases, with 17 bases left between them. Germline-derived CDR1 and CDR2 are DFQATT and SNEGSKA (reference sequence). In DNA, the CDR3 is TGCAGTGCTAGACCGACAGGTGAATGGTTCACTGAAGCTTTCTTT. Amino acids: CSARPTGEWFTEAFF.

The rearrangement links TRBV29-1 to TRBJ2-1; 10 positions match TRBD2. This CDR3 has 16 residues. Germline CDR1 is SQVTM and CDR2 is ANQGSEA. V was pared by 4 bases and J by 0 bases, with 6 bases of the junction left unmatched. The CDR3 DNA sequence: TGCAGCGTTGGCTCTAGCGGGGGCCGCTCCTACAATGAGCAGTTCTTC. This encodes CSVGSSGGRSYNEQFF.